This T cell receptor beta chain was profiled in a study of identical twins. CDR3 length: 14 residues. V lost 0 bases and J 8 bases, leaving 11 bases between the germline ends. Germline loops: CDR1 SGHAT, CDR2 FQNNGV. From the 5' RACE reads, TCRdb called clonotypes with MiXCR, one entry per CDR3 protein. The table records fewer than 250,000 distinct CDR3 sequences, 6.5% to 9% of them present only once. These data also featured in a second study, about yellow fever vaccine responses in identical twins.

The TCR comes from a young woman in good health. This chain links TRBV11-2 with TRBJ2-1, with D tentatively TRBD2 (6 bases). The sequencing input was CD8+ T cells sorted from blood. CDR3 loop: CASSLESGRHEQFF. CDR3 bases: TGTGCCAGCAGCTTAGAGAGCGGGCGGCATGAGCAGTTCTTC.